The T cell receptor (beta chain) under discussion was sequenced for a study of CD8 T cells in ankylosing spondylitis. General study findings and limits: Blood of patients with ankylosing spondylitis appeared to be characterized by a TCR beta motif of eight highly homologous variants. CD8+ disease-linked clones were present at relatively low frequencies in blood. As reported, disease-linked clones showed significant enrichment in matched ankylosing spondylitis synovial fluid.

The authors made TCR beta libraries by quantitative 5'-RACE with molecular barcodes. TCRdb reanalysed the 5' RACE reads using MiXCR and keeps one entry per CDR3 protein. The sample has about 160,000 distinct CDR3 sequences, around 19% seen once. Germline values: CDR1 KGHSH, CDR2 LQKENI. J gave up 10 bases and V 3 bases, and 9 bases lay outside the gene matches. This CDR3 comprises 14 residues. In regard to this clonotype: Its antigen is currently unknown.

This sequence joins TRBV18 and TRBJ1-1, with 9 bases that match TRBD1. The sequenced material came from blood, either unsorted or a sorted T cell fraction (not recorded which). This clonotype was sampled from a male donor with ankylosing spondylitis or in good health (not recorded which). The CDR3 DNA reads TGTGCCAGCTCACCGCCGGGACAGGGTTTAGTAGCTTTCTTT. Residues: CASSPPGQGLVAFF.